Shown below are 14 T cell receptor beta chains from a single sample sequenced in a study of cytotoxic CD8 clonotypes in ibrutinib-treated CLL. The protocol was immunoSEQ multiplex PCR, while the TCRdb copy is restricted to in-frame clones and leaves out a portion. The sample includes approximately 150,000 clones, about four fifths of them seen just once. The input for sequencing was PBMCs, taken after 24 months of ibrutinib treatment. These receptors came from a human donor with chronic lymphocytic leukemia.

This clone was observed a single time. This chain connects TRBV28 to TRBJ2-7, with D perhaps TRBD2 (7 bases). The length of the CDR3 is 12 residues. The V gene's germline CDR1 is MDHEN and CDR2 SYDVKM. Trimming removed 8 bases at V and 5 bases at J, with 13 bases between. CDR3 residues: CASLTGGHEQYF. Here the CDR3 DNA reads TGTGCCAGCCTAACGGGGGGCCACGAGCAGTACTTC.

The gene calls are TRBV6-6 and TRBJ1-6; no clear D gene. The germline V gene has CDR1 MNHNY and CDR2 SVGAGI (reference sequence). Trimming stripped 0 bases from V and 9 bases from J, with 9 bases between. This CDR3 comprises 14 residues. The CDR3 reads CASSYSSGSSPLHF. CDR3 bases: TGTGCCAGCAGTTACTCCTCTGGTAGTTCACCCCTCCACTTT.

The V call is TRBV19, the J call TRBJ1-2; a possible D gene is TRBD1 (6 bases). This CDR3 contains 15 residues. Trimming shortened V by 10 bases and J by 0 bases, and 18 bases separated the two germline ends. Germline V gene lookup returns CDR1 LNHDA and CDR2 SQIVND (reference sequence). CDR3 amino acids: CATRTAAASNYGYTF. The CDR3 DNA reads as TGTGCCACGCGGACAGCGGCTGCATCTAACTATGGCTACACCTTC.

About this clone: This CDR3 is missing its conserved last phenylalanine or tryptophan, likely due to a read error. The chain couples TRBV7-9 to TRBJ1-1; D gene ambiguous. There are 13 residues in the CDR3. Germline assignment: CDR1 SEHNR and CDR2 FQNEAQ (reference sequence). V lost 1 base and J lost 10, with 13 bases in between. The CDR3 loop is CASSLVGREGAFL. CDR3 nucleotide sequence: TGTGCCAGCAGCTTAGTAGGGCGGGAGGGAGCTTTCCTT.

The chain links TRBV30 to TRBJ2-5, with unresolved D. This CDR3 has 11 residues. Germline V gene sequence: CDR1 GTSNPN, CDR2 SVGIG (reference sequence). V lost 2 bases, J lost 5 bases, and 6 bases lay in between. DNA of the CDR3: TGTGCCTGGAGTCGTATGGAGACCCAGTACTTC. Translation: CAWSRMETQYF.

The chain is built from TRBV18 and TRBJ2-7; D not resolved. The V gene lost 6 bases and the J gene lost 2 bases, with 11 bases spanning the gap. CDR3 length equals 13 residues. CDR1 and CDR2 (germline): KGHSH, LQKENI. CDR3 residues: CASSDTWAYEQYF. CDR3 coding DNA: TGTGCCAGCTCCGACACGTGGGCCTACGAGCAGTACTTC.

The chain has TRBV18 and TRBJ2-7; D is unresolved. V lost 4 bases and J 2 bases, leaving 9 bases between the germline ends. This CDR3 has 13 residues. Germline CDR1 KGHSH, CDR2 LQKENI. This chain's CDR3 is CASSLDGAYEQYF. CDR3 nucleotides: TGTGCCAGCTCACTGGACGGAGCCTACGAGCAGTACTTC.

This clone was found once. The chain links TRBV7-3 to TRBJ2-1; TRBD1 might be the D (5 bases). Germline lookup yields CDR1 SGHTA and CDR2 FQGTGA. The CDR3 extends over 11 amino acids. V was cut by 5 bases and J by 10 bases, with 9 bases left in between. CDR3 sequence: CASSLGVEQFF. The DNA for the CDR3 is TGTGCCAGCAGCCTAGGGGTAGAGCAGTTCTTC. Combining the CDR3 with reference TRBV7-3 and TRBJ2-1 gives the whole variable domain GAGVSQTPSNKVTEKGKYVELRCDPISGHTALYWYRQSLGQGPEFLIYFQGTGAADDSGLPNDRFFAVRPEGSVSTLKIQRTERGDSAVYLCASSLGVEQFFGPGTRLTVL.

The chain carries TRBV5-1 and TRBJ2-7; 8 nucleotides match TRBD2. V trimming: 0 bases; J trimming: 1 base; junction bases outside the gene matches: 3. The CDR3 extends over 15 amino acids. The germline V gene encodes CDR1 SGHRS and CDR2 YFSETQ. The CDR3 spells CASSLGTSPSYEQYF. CDR3 nucleotides: TGCGCCAGCAGCTTGGGGACTAGCCCTTCCTACGAGCAGTACTTC.

The chain links TRBV5-1 to TRBJ1-4; TRBD1 is a possible D gene (6 bases). The CDR3 totals 15 residues. Trimming pared 4 bases from V and 4 bases from J, leaving 14 bases between. In germline, CDR1 is SGHRS, CDR2 YFSETQ. The CDR3 coding sequence is TGCGCCAGCAGCGTCTCCGGGACAAGTAATGAAAAACTGTTTTTT. Encoded protein: CASSVSGTSNEKLFF.

This clone has only one observation. The gene calls are TRBV5-1 and TRBJ2-1; D is undetermined. V was cut by 0 bases and J by 6 bases, with 7 bases left in between. CDR1 is SGHRS and CDR2 is YFSETQ in the germline V gene. This CDR3 comprises 13 residues. The CDR3 region has the DNA TGCGCCAGCAGCTTGGAGTTTGGCAATGAGCAGTTCTTC. Its protein product is CASSLEFGNEQFF.

This clone was seen only a few times. V gene TRBV7-9 combines with J gene TRBJ1-6, with 8 bases matching TRBD1. Germline values: CDR1 SEHNR, CDR2 FQNEAQ (reference sequence). V shed 1 base and J 10 bases; nucleotides not matched to a gene: 6. This CDR3 is built from 15 residues. For the CDR3, the DNA is TGTGCCAGCAGCTTAGTTCAGGGGGCAAGGTCACCCCTCCACTTT. Its protein is CASSLVQGARSPLHF.

The genes are TRBV19 and TRBJ2-7, with D unclear. CDR1 is LNHDA, CDR2 SQIVND, per germline (reference sequence). CDR3 length: 13 residues. V was pared by 4 bases and J by 4 bases, with 11 bases between. The CDR3, as DNA: TGTGCCAGTAGTACGTCTACTGTGTACGAGCAGTACTTC. It codes for CASSTSTVYEQYF.

The CDR3 is CSVGTRYETQYF. As DNA, the CDR3 is TGCAGCGTTGGGACTAGGTACGAGACCCAGTACTTC. The V gene is TRBV29-1, the J gene TRBJ2-5, with 7 nucleotides matching TRBD2. The CDR3 loop spans 12 amino acids. Germline V CDR1 and CDR2: SQVTM, ANQGSEA. V shed 4 bases and J 5 bases; nucleotides not matched to a gene: 4.